This T cell receptor (beta chain) was sequenced for a study of blood T cell repertoires in COVID-19. Study overall: Acute-phase and convalescent COVID-19 samples originated in the United States, Italy and Spain.

Trimming at V came to 0 bases and at J to 2 bases, leaving 14 bases not matched to a gene. The CDR3 totals 19 residues. CDR1 and CDR2 (germline): LGHNA, YNFKEQ. The count of this clone is one. The data were produced by immunoSEQ multiplex PCR, yet TCRdb's version contains in-frame clones alone and is incomplete. The sample has more than 75,000 clones; 80% are singletons. The chain combines TRBV4-2 with TRBJ2-3, with 7 nucleotides matching TRBD2. This sequence originates from a woman of 80 years or more with active or convalescent COVID-19. The material sequenced was peripheral blood. CDR3 DNA sequence: TGTGCCAGCAGCCAAGAGTACTCGCGGGAGTCTTGGACCACAGATACGCAGTATTTT. Protein sequence: CASSQEYSRESWTTDTQYF.